These 9 T cell receptor beta chains came from one sample sequenced in a study of cytomegalovirus exposure and HLA in healthy donors. The primer mix had 60 Vbeta and 13 Jbeta primers. The data were produced by immunoSEQ multiplex PCR, yet TCRdb's version contains in-frame clones alone and is incomplete. This table has 100,000 or so clones, 60% to 80% appearing once. The sequenced sample was PBMCs. The source of these receptors is a young woman in good health and CMV-seronegative.

The chain links TRBV4-1 to TRBJ1-2; TRBD1 is a possible D gene (6 bases). The CDR3 has 16 residues. Between the trimmed V and J ends, which lost 3 bases and 0 bases, there was a span of 14 bases. Germline V CDR1 and CDR2: MGHRA, YSYEKL. DNA of the CDR3: TGCGCCAGCAGCCAGGTGATCAGGGGAACTAACTATGGCTACACCTTC. This translates into CASSQVIRGTNYGYTF.

This clone has a handful of counts. The chain recombines TRBV29-1 with TRBJ2-4; D unresolved. The germline V and J ends were trimmed by 6 bases and 7 bases, with 19 bases remaining between them. Germline V gene lookup returns CDR1 SQVTM and CDR2 ANQGSEA. The CDR3 consists of 14 residues. CDR3 region: CSVEFRSVRNIQYF. The CDR3 nucleotides read TGCAGCGTAGAATTTCGGTCCGTGAGGAACATTCAGTACTTC.

This chain connects TRBV11-1 to TRBJ2-7; 10 nucleotides agree with TRBD1. CDR3 length equals 17 residues. Per germline, CDR1 SGHAT and CDR2 FQDESV (reference sequence). After removal of 6 bases from V and 6 bases from J, the junction contained 17 bases not matched to a gene. The CDR3 spells CASRLDRGTYLFGEQYF. The CDR3 DNA is TGTGCCAGCAGATTGGACAGGGGGACCTACCTCTTTGGCGAGCAGTACTTC.

This clone was detected once. CDR3 residues: CAISETGNPPYEQYF. CDR3 DNA sequence: TGTGCCATCAGTGAGACAGGGAACCCCCCCTACGAGCAGTACTTC. V is TRBV10-3 and J is TRBJ2-5; perhaps TRBD1 as D (6 bases). The tail of the sequence fits TRBJ2-7 better, so the J call may be wrong. The CDR3 consists of 15 residues. Per germline, CDR1 ENHRY and CDR2 SYGVKD.

This clone was observed a few times. The chain combines TRBV28 with TRBJ1-5; D is undetermined. CDR3 length: 13 residues. The ends were cut back, 1 base at V and 3 bases at J, with 4 bases in the middle. Germline CDR1 reads MDHEN; CDR2 reads SYDVKM. CDR3 bases: TGTGCCAGCAGTTTATTGTACAATCAGCCCCAGCATTTT. This sequence encodes CASSLLYNQPQHF.

The rearrangement uses TRBV6-5 and TRBJ2-7; 8 nucleotides match TRBD1. Germline CDR1 is MNHEY and CDR2 is SVGAGI. The junction had 10 bases not matched to a gene; V was cut back by 2 bases and J by 4 bases. This CDR3 is 16 amino acids long. CDR3 sequence (DNA): TGTGCCAGCAGTTACCGGCCCGGACAGGGTGCGTACGAGCAGTACTTC. Translated, it gives CASSYRPGQGAYEQYF.

The V call is TRBV4-3, the J call TRBJ2-3, with 7 bases fitting TRBD1. Germline-derived CDR1 and CDR2 are LGHNA and YSLEER. This CDR3 has 17 residues. Trimming removed 0 bases from V and 0 bases from J; junction bases left unmatched: 6. CDR3: CASSQDDREISTDTQYF. CDR3 in DNA: TGCGCCAGCAGCCAAGACGACAGGGAGATTAGCACAGATACGCAGTATTTT.

This clone was counted a few times. This chain connects TRBV5-6 to TRBJ2-7, with D perhaps matching TRBD2 (6 bases). The V end was cut by 3 bases, the J end by 2 bases, with 12 bases between. The CDR3 length is 14 residues. CDR1 is SGHDT, CDR2 YYEEEE, per germline. The CDR3 here is CASSSRRDPYEQYF. The CDR3 nucleotides are TGTGCCAGCAGCTCCAGGAGGGATCCCTACGAGCAGTACTTC.

This chain connects TRBV29-1 to TRBJ1-1; 10 nucleotides line up with TRBD1. With V trimmed by 7 bases and J by 5 bases, 4 bases remained unmatched. Germline V gives CDR1 SQVTM, CDR2 ANQGSEA. The CDR3 sequence is 12 residues long. The CDR3 reads CSAGQGDTEAFF. CDR3 in DNA: TGCAGCGCAGGACAGGGGGATACTGAAGCTTTCTTT.